Presented here are 14 T cell receptor beta chains from one specimen sequenced in a study of OX40 agonist ivuxolimab in advanced cancers. This table comes from immunoSEQ multiplex PCR, and its TCRdb copy is limited to in-frame clones, with some not included. The sample carries 80,000 or so clones, about four fifths recorded once. Source: CD4+ or CD8+ T cells sorted from blood, taken in a trial of the OX40 agonist ivuxolimab. Source of these receptors: an adult with an advanced solid tumor such as melanoma, head and neck, liver or kidney cancer.

The chain recombines TRBV6-1 with TRBJ2-7, with 7 nucleotides matching TRBD1. Germline V gene data show CDR1 as MNHNS and CDR2 as SASEGT. Germline trimming cut 5 bases from V and 6 bases from J; bases unmatched to any gene: 10. This CDR3 has 14 residues. The CDR3: CASSLRQGPGEQYF. The CDR3 DNA follows: TGTGCCAGCAGTCTGCGACAGGGACCTGGCGAGCAGTACTTC.

The CDR3 DNA follows: TGTGCCAGTAGTTGGGGACGAGGAGAGACCCAGTACTTC. It yields the protein CASSWGRGETQYF. V gene TRBV19 combines with J gene TRBJ2-5, with D perhaps being TRBD1 or TRBD2 (5 bases each). The V gene's germline CDR1 is LNHDA and CDR2 SQIVND (reference sequence). Trimming stripped 5 bases from V and 4 bases from J, with 11 bases between. The CDR3 extends over 13 amino acids.

Points on this clone: The junction departs from germline at one end; a sequencing error may be responsible. The gene calls are TRBV9 and TRBJ2-2; D is ambiguous. Germline V lookup: CDR1 SGDLS, CDR2 YYNGEE. This CDR3 contains 15 residues. The CDR3 DNA follows: TGTGCCAGCAGCGTACGTCAGGCCAACACCCGGGAGCTGTTTTTT. Translated, it gives CASSVRQANTRELFF.

The gene calls are TRBV30 and TRBJ2-2, with D hard to call. CDR3 length: 13 amino acids. V was pared by 5 bases and J by 0 bases, with 7 bases between. From germline, CDR1 is GTSNPN and CDR2 SVGIG (reference sequence). CDR3 sequence reads: CAWGPPNTGELFF. CDR3 nucleotides: TGTGCCTGGGGACCACCGAACACCGGGGAGCTGTTTTTT.

The rearrangement joins TRBV7-2 to TRBJ2-2; unclear D gene. Germline loops: CDR1 SGHTA, CDR2 FQGNSA. V lost 1 base, J lost 7 bases, and 4 bases lay in between. This CDR3 has 12 residues. The chain's CDR3 is CASSLVGGELFF. CDR3 nucleotides: TGTGCCAGCAGCTTAGTGGGCGGGGAGCTGTTTTTT.

Worth noting for this clone: Other DNA sequences of this sample code for an identical CDR3. This chain uses TRBV5-6 with TRBJ2-7, with 8 positions matching TRBD1. Trimming cost V 0 bases and J 2 bases; bases outside gene matches: 7. Germline CDR1 and CDR2: SGHDT and YYEEEE. The CDR3 spans 16 residues. This CDR3 reads CASSLDATGVTYEQYF. CDR3 coding DNA: TGTGCCAGCAGCTTGGATGCGACAGGGGTTACCTACGAGCAGTACTTC.

The V call is TRBV29-1, the J call TRBJ2-5; a possible D gene is TRBD2 (5 bases). CDR1 SQVTM and CDR2 ANQGSEA come from the germline V gene. The germline V and J ends were trimmed by 4 bases and 2 bases, with 17 bases remaining between them. The CDR3 spans 15 residues. The CDR3 DNA is TGCAGCGTTGGTGGGGTAGAGGGCCGGCAAGAGACCCAGTACTTC. This translates into CSVGGVEGRQETQYF.

The chain links TRBV27 to TRBJ1-5; no firm D call. V lost 6 bases to trimming and J lost 0 bases, with 9 bases between them. Germline V gene lookup returns CDR1 MNHEY and CDR2 SMNVEV (reference sequence). CDR3 length: 14 amino acids. In nucleotides, the CDR3 is TGTGCCAGCAGCTTAAGAGGTAGCAATCAGCCCCAGCATTTT. Residues: CASSLRGSNQPQHF.

This clone was found once. The chain employs TRBV4-2 and TRBJ2-7; no firm D call. This CDR3 region has 13 residues. V lost 1 base to trimming and J lost 4 bases, with 8 bases between them. Germline values: CDR1 LGHNA, CDR2 YNFKEQ. CDR3 nucleotide sequence: TGTGCCAGCAGCCAAGCTGGTAGGTACGAGCAGTACTTC. Encoded protein: CASSQAGRYEQYF.

CDR3 sequence: CASSLGGFSSGNTIYF. The CDR3 region has the DNA TGTGCCAGCAGTTTGGGGGGTTTCAGCTCTGGAAACACCATATATTTT. The V call is TRBV28, the J call TRBJ1-3, with TRBD1 as a possible D gene (5 bases). This CDR3 is built from 16 residues. Germline V lookup: CDR1 MDHEN, CDR2 SYDVKM. V was clipped by 3 bases and J by 0 bases, with 12 bases between them.

The rearrangement links TRBV19 to TRBJ2-7; the match to TRBD1 covers 8 bases. Losses at the gene ends were 5 bases for V and 2 bases for J; bases not matched to a gene: 5. The CDR3 sequence is 14 residues long. CDR1 and CDR2 (germline): LNHDA, SQIVND (reference sequence). CDR3 in amino acids: CASSPGTGTYEQYF. The CDR3 DNA sequence: TGTGCCAGTAGTCCCGGGACAGGTACCTACGAGCAGTACTTC.

This clone turned up a few times. The rearrangement links TRBV11-2 to TRBJ1-2; unclear D gene. Trimming shortened V by 5 bases and J by 6 bases, and 16 bases separated the two germline ends. Germline lookup yields CDR1 SGHAT and CDR2 FQNNGV. The length of the CDR3 is 14 residues. This CDR3 is CASSLLLDGDGYTF. CDR3 coding DNA: TGTGCCAGCAGCCTCCTCCTGGACGGAGATGGCTACACCTTC.

The chain links TRBV30 to TRBJ1-5; 12 bases align to TRBD1. The CDR3 sequence is 15 residues long. The germline V gene has CDR1 GTSNPN and CDR2 SVGIG (reference sequence). V dropped 6 bases and J dropped 6; count of bases not matched to a gene: 9. The CDR3 DNA follows: TGTGCCTGCCGAACCGGGACAGGGGGCGGTCAGCCCCAGCATTTT. It is translated as CACRTGTGGGQPQHF. Full variable domain (missing parts from reference TRBV30 and TRBJ1-5): SQTIHQWPATLVQPVGSPLSLECTVEGTSNPNLYWYRQAAGRGLQLLFYSVGIGQISSEVPQNLSASRPQDRQFILSSKKLLLSDSGFYLCACRTGTGGGQPQHFGDGTRLSIL.

This clone was seen once. This chain joins TRBV30 and TRBJ2-5, with 8 nucleotides matching TRBD1. Unmatched junction bases numbered 10, after V lost 3 bases and J lost 1 base. CDR3 length: 16 residues. Per germline, CDR1 GTSNPN and CDR2 SVGIG (reference sequence). DNA for the CDR3: TGTGCCTGGAGCGATAGAGGGACAGGCGTCCAAGAGACCCAGTACTTC. Protein sequence: CAWSDRGTGVQETQYF. Supplemented by reference TRBV30 and TRBJ2-5, the full variable domain reads SQTIHQWPATLVQPVGSPLSLECTVEGTSNPNLYWYRQAAGRGLQLLFYSVGIGQISSEVPQNLSASRPQDRQFILSSKKLLLSDSGFYLCAWSDRGTGVQETQYFGPGTRLLVL.